This T cell receptor (beta chain) was identified during a study of T-cell reconstitution after alpha-beta-depleted transplantation in children. Points from the study as a whole: Expanded graft clones, several hundred of them, were reportedly the source of alpha-beta T cells about two months after transplant. High day-60 TCRbeta diversity in some patients came from surviving recipient T cells and thymic progenitors.

This clonotype was seen more than once but under ten times. Its antigen is unidentified. For TCRbeta, the library was prepared with unique molecular identifiers. One entry per CDR3 protein results from TCRdb running MiXCR on the PCR reads. The sample lists approximately 79,000 distinct CDR3 sequences; over 15% were seen once. The input for sequencing was PBMCs, mostly from graft donor cells, taken 360 days after TCRalphabeta/CD19-depleted stem cell transplant. The source of this sequence is a male patient aged 2-15 years who had a stem cell transplant for acute lymphoblastic leukemia, so the T cells may come from the graft donor.

CDR3 residues: CAISPTLAQYNEQFF. The CDR3, as DNA: TGTGCCATCAGCCCCACACTAGCCCAATACAATGAGCAGTTCTTC. This chain connects TRBV10-3 to TRBJ2-1; a weak D match, TRBD2 (6 bases). The CDR3 has 15 residues. The germline V gene has CDR1 ENHRY and CDR2 SYGVKD. Trimming cost V 6 bases and J 4 bases, with 16 bases left between them.